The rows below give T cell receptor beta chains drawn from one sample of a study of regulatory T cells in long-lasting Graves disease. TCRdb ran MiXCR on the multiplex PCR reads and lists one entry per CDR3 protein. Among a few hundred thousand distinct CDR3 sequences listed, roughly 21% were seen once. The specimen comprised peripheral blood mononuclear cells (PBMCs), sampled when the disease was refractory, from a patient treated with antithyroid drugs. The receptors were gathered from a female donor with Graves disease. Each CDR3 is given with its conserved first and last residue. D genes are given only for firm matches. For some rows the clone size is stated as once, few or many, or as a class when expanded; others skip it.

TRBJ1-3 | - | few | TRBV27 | CASSEYSGNTIYF | TGTGCCAGCAGTGAATACTCTGGAAACACCATATATTTT
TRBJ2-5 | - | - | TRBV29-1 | CSVELSSHRETQYF | TGCAGCGTTGAATTGTCCTCACACCGAGAGACCCAGTACTTC
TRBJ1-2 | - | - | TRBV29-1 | CSVEGGFYGYTF | TGCAGCGTTGAAGGTGGCTTCTATGGCTACACCTTC
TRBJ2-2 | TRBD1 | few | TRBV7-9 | CASSITGVGTGELFF | TGTGCCAGCAGCATTACAGGGGTCGGGACCGGGGAGCTGTTTTTT
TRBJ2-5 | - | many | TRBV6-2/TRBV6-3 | CASSYPEETQYF | TGTGCCAGCAGCTATCCGGAGGAGACCCAGTACTTC
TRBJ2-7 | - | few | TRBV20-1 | CSARGGPSSYEQYF | TGCAGTGCTAGAGGGGGACCGTCCTCCTACGAGCAGTACTTC
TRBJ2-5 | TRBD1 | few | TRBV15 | CATSIPNRQGEGLGTIF | TGTGCCACCAGCATCCCCAACAGACAGGGCGAAGGTCTGGGGACGATTTTC
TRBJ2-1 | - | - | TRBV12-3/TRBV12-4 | CASNGGGTFSYNEQFF | TGTGCCAGCAATGGGGGCGGGACTTTTTCCTACAATGAGCAGTTCTTC
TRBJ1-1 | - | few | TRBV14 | CASSQVLYQGRTNLLNTEAFF | TGTGCCAGCAGCCAAGTCCTCTACCAGGGGCGAACCAATCTACTGAACACTGAAGCTTTCTTT
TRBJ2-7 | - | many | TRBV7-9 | CASKPGVGYEQYF | TGTGCCAGCAAACCGGGGGTAGGCTACGAGCAGTACTTC
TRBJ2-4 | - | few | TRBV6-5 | CASSYSTSIAKNIQYF | TGTGCCAGCAGTTACTCGACTTCCATAGCCAAAAACATTCAGTACTTC